This T cell receptor beta chain is from a study of T cell responses to AZD1222 COVID-19 vaccine. Study-level findings and limits: Receipt of two AZD1222 doses was followed by a rise in Spike-specific TCR breadth and depth. Clonal diversity may have been underestimated in mostly white British donors. The span of vaccine-associated CD4 TCRs extended across spike, with dominance at 160-218 and 743-854. Repertoires were obtained only post-peak T cell response.

Here immunoSEQ multiplex PCR was the method, and the copy in TCRdb shows in-frame clones only, minus some. In the table there are about 86,000 clones, 60% to 80% of which are singletons. This clone has just one count. The antigen is undetermined. This TCR was recovered from an adult in good health. Sequencing was performed on peripheral blood, taken on day 0 of AZD1222 vaccination.

The CDR3 region has the DNA TGTGCCTGGAGCCTGATGGGGGCCGCCACAGATACGCAGTATTTT. The encoded protein is CAWSLMGAATDTQYF. The chain is built from TRBV30 and TRBJ2-3, with D tentatively TRBD1 (6 bases). Germline loops: CDR1 GTSNPN, CDR2 SVGIG (reference sequence). CDR3 size: 15 residues. V was pared by 3 bases and J by 2 bases, with 15 bases between.